The next 21 T cell receptor beta chains were all read from a single sample in a study of response to subunit inactivated influenza vaccine. TCRdb reanalysed the RT-PCR reads using MiXCR and keeps one entry per CDR3 protein. The sample holds more than 500,000 distinct CDR3 sequences, approximately 11% seen once. These sequences were also reported in another study, on T cells expressing NK-cell markers. According to that study: In generating TCR beta cDNA, 5'RACE template switching with UMIs was used.

The sample was PBMCs from blood, taken on the day of vaccination. The receptors derive from a man aged 50-59 years who received an inactivated influenza vaccine.

This clonotype has only a few counts. The V and J genes are TRBV3-1 and TRBJ2-3; a weak D match, TRBD1 (7 bases). Trimming pared 4 bases from V and 3 bases from J, leaving 14 bases between. The CDR3 totals 15 residues. Germline V gene lookup returns CDR1 LGHDT and CDR2 YNNKEL (reference sequence). CDR3 sequence: CASSPGGSWTDTQYF. Written as DNA, the CDR3 is TGTGCCAGCAGCCCAGGGGGGAGTTGGACAGATACGCAGTATTTT.

In this sample, this clonotype turned up a few times. The rearrangement links TRBV12-3 or TRBV12-4 to TRBJ2-2; D is tentatively TRBD1 or TRBD2 (6 bases each). The CDR3 is made up of 16 amino acids. Trimming removed 6 bases at V and 6 bases at J, with 20 bases between. CDR3 residues: CASSPMGGAAAGELFF. The CDR3 DNA follows: TGTGCCAGCAGCCCAATGGGGGGCGCCGCGGCCGGGGAGCTGTTTTTT.

This clonotype has a handful of counts. This sequence joins TRBV12-3 or TRBV12-4 and TRBJ2-1, with D possibly being TRBD2 (5 bases). The length of the CDR3 is 15 residues. Trimming removed 7 bases at V and 4 bases at J, with 17 bases between. Here the CDR3 reads CASTLTTVQYNEQFF. CDR3 sequence (DNA): TGTGCCAGCACCTTGACTACTGTACAGTACAATGAGCAGTTCTTC.

V usage is TRBV5-1 and J usage is TRBJ2-3; perhaps TRBD2 as D (5 bases). V was trimmed by 3 bases and J by 4 bases, leaving 9 bases between them. CDR3 length equals 13 residues. Germline values: CDR1 SGHRS, CDR2 YFSETQ. The chain's CDR3 is CASSSEGPDTQYF. CDR3 DNA sequence: TGCGCCAGCAGCTCAGAGGGCCCAGATACGCAGTATTTT.

This clonotype showed up just a few times. The rearrangement joins TRBV7-2 to TRBJ2-5; D gene uncertain. CDR1 is SGHTA, CDR2 FQGNSA, per germline. Trimming took off 3 bases at V and 4 bases at J, with 9 bases between the two ends. The CDR3 spans 13 residues. DNA for the CDR3: TGTGCCAGCAGCTTCTCAGCGCCAGAGACCCAGTACTTC. Its translation is CASSFSAPETQYF.

This clonotype was seen repeatedly, ten times or more. J is TRBJ1-1 and V is TRBV12-3 or TRBV12-4; D perhaps matches TRBD1 (5 bases). V gave up 4 bases and J gave up 4 bases, with 19 bases separating them. CDR3 length: 16 residues. The DNA for the CDR3 is TGTGCCAGCAGTTCGAACCGGGGCCGGGGCCGCACTGAAGCTTTCTTT. Translating gives CASSSNRGRGRTEAFF.

This clonotype was seen a handful of times. The gene calls are TRBV5-1 and TRBJ2-3, with D unclear. The CDR3 extends over 15 amino acids. The V end lost 0 bases, the J end lost 6 bases, and 14 bases lay between the germline ends. In germline, CDR1 is SGHRS, CDR2 YFSETQ. CDR3 protein: CASSLVWDSVDTQYF. In DNA, the CDR3 is TGCGCCAGCAGCTTGGTATGGGATTCGGTTGATACGCAGTATTTT.

The gene calls are TRBV5-1 and TRBJ2-3; D is perhaps TRBD2 (5 bases). V lost 1 base to trimming and J lost 5 bases, with 8 bases between them. The CDR3 length is 13 residues. Germline CDR1 reads SGHRS; CDR2 reads YFSETQ. CDR3 bases: TGCGCCAGCAGCTTGATAGAGGGAGATACGCAGTATTTT. Its translation is CASSLIEGDTQYF.

In its sample, this clonotype was seen a few times. DNA of the CDR3: TGCGCCAGCAGCCAAGTTGGAGGAGTTAGCACCTACGAGCAGTACTTC. Its protein product is CASSQVGGVSTYEQYF. This sequence joins TRBV4-3 and TRBJ2-7, with D possibly TRBD2 on 5 matching bases. This CDR3 is built from 16 residues. Looked up from germline, CDR1 is LGHNA and CDR2 is YSLEER. The V gene lost 1 base and the J gene lost 2 bases, with 15 bases spanning the gap.

The genes are TRBV6-5 and TRBJ2-7, with D perhaps matching TRBD2 (6 bases). Trimming pared 7 bases from V and 6 bases from J, leaving 13 bases between. The germline V gene encodes CDR1 MNHEY and CDR2 SVGAGI. The CDR3 is 12 amino acids. Here the CDR3 DNA reads TGTGCCAGCAATTCGGGGGTGGGCGAGCAGTACTTC. Amino acids: CASNSGVGEQYF.

V is TRBV5-1 and J is TRBJ2-7, with 7 bases lining up with TRBD2. This CDR3 region has 13 residues. Germline V gene data show CDR1 as SGHRS and CDR2 as YFSETQ. Trimming at V came to 6 bases and at J to 6 bases, leaving 9 bases not matched to a gene. The CDR3 DNA reads as TGCGCCAGCACCGACGCGGGGGTAAGCGAGCAGTACTTC. Translating gives CASTDAGVSEQYF.

The chain is built from TRBV6-2 or TRBV6-3 and TRBJ2-7; a weak D match, TRBD1 (5 bases). Germline assignment: CDR1 MNHEY and CDR2 SVGEGT. CDR3 length: 13 amino acids. Trimming removed 6 bases from V and 1 base from J, with 10 bases in between. The CDR3 sequence is CASSTTVSYEQYF. DNA for the CDR3: TGTGCCAGCAGCACGACAGTATCCTACGAGCAGTACTTC.

There are a few counts of this clonotype. The chain carries TRBV11-2 and TRBJ2-3; D is possibly TRBD2 (6 bases). Trimming removed 6 bases at V and 2 bases at J, with 15 bases between. Germline CDR1 and CDR2: SGHAT and FQNNGV. This CDR3 comprises 15 residues. CDR3 sequence (DNA): TGTGCCAGCAGGCGGGGACTGAAGGACACAGATACGCAGTATTTT. It translates to CASRRGLKDTDTQYF.

This clonotype was recorded many times. The DNA for the CDR3 is TGCGCCAGCAGCTTCCGGACTAGCGGGGGGGCCGATGAGCAGTTCTTC. Amino acid sequence: CASSFRTSGGADEQFF. The chain joins TRBV5-1 to TRBJ2-1; 15 bases are shared with TRBD2. This CDR3 is 16 amino acids long. Germline V lookup: CDR1 SGHRS, CDR2 YFSETQ. J was trimmed by 8 bases and V by 2 bases; bases with no gene match: 5.

This clonotype showed up just a few times. The chain is built from TRBV25-1 and TRBJ2-5, with 7 bases aligning to TRBD2. The trim removed 6 bases at V and 4 bases at J, leaving 11 bases unmatched. The CDR3 is 15 residues long. The germline gives CDR1 MGHDK, CDR2 SYGVNS. In DNA form, the CDR3 reads TGTGCCAGCAGGGGGGGGATGGGGTCCCGAGAGACCCAGTACTTC. Protein sequence: CASRGGMGSRETQYF.

In this sample, this clonotype turned up a few times. The chain has TRBV29-1 and TRBJ2-1; 8 positions agree with TRBD1. V lost 7 bases and J lost 5; bases outside the gene matches: 7. CDR3 length: 13 amino acids. Germline V gene lookup returns CDR1 SQVTM and CDR2 ANQGSEA. In DNA form, the CDR3 reads TGCAGCGCCCTAGGACAGGGAAACAATGAGCAGTTCTTC. It is translated as CSALGQGNNEQFF.

The chain combines TRBV18 with TRBJ2-2; D might be TRBD1 or TRBD2, each matching 5 bases. The CDR3 spans 13 residues. The V end lost 2 bases, the J end lost 6 bases, and 7 bases lay between the germline ends. Germline CDR1 KGHSH, CDR2 LQKENI. The CDR3 sequence is CASSPGGSGELFF. CDR3 coding DNA: TGTGCCAGCTCACCAGGGGGATCCGGGGAGCTGTTTTTT. Filled out from reference TRBV18 and TRBJ2-2, the complete variable domain reads NAGVMQNPRHLVRRRGQEARLRCSPMKGHSHVYWYRQLPEEGLKFMVYLQKENIIDESGMPKERFSAEFPKEGPSILRIQQVVRGDSAAYFCASSPGGSGELFFGEGSRLTVL.

This clonotype appeared a few times. For the CDR3, the DNA is TGTGCCAGCAGATCGTGGAAGAATGAGCAGTTCTTC. Translated, it gives CASRSWKNEQFF. V usage is TRBV7-2 and J usage is TRBJ2-1; D unresolved. In germline, CDR1 is SGHTA, CDR2 FQGNSA. The CDR3 is 12 amino acids. V shed 6 bases and J shed 7 bases, with 10 bases lying between them.

The chain combines TRBV19 with TRBJ2-2; 11 bases line up with TRBD2. There are 20 residues in the CDR3. Germline V CDR1 and CDR2: LNHDA, SQIVND (reference sequence). The junction had 13 bases not matched to a gene; V was cut back by 3 bases and J by 1 base. CDR3 residues: CASSIRGLAGGPRNTGELFF. The CDR3 nucleotides are TGTGCCAGTAGTATTCGAGGGCTAGCGGGAGGCCCCAGGAACACCGGGGAGCTGTTTTTT.

This clonotype came up a few times. V usage is TRBV20-1 and J usage is TRBJ2-5, with D possibly being TRBD1 (6 bases). The CDR3 length is 15 residues. V gave up 6 bases and J gave up 2 bases, with 19 bases separating them. The germline V gene has CDR1 DFQATT and CDR2 SNEGSKA (reference sequence). This CDR3 is CSASQRQGIQETQYF. The CDR3 DNA reads as TGCAGTGCGTCCCAAAGGCAGGGGATTCAAGAGACCCAGTACTTC.

The chain joins TRBV27 to TRBJ2-7; unclear D gene. The V end lost 6 bases, the J end lost 0 bases, and 12 bases lay between the germline ends. Germline assignment: CDR1 MNHEY and CDR2 SMNVEV (reference sequence). The CDR3 is made up of 14 amino acids. CDR3 residues: CASRPYTSSYEQYF. The CDR3 nucleotides are TGTGCCAGCAGACCCTACACGAGCTCCTACGAGCAGTACTTC.